Below are 10 T cell receptor beta chains sequenced from a single sample in a study of OX40 agonist ivuxolimab in advanced cancers. Sequenced by immunoSEQ multiplex PCR; TCRdb stores in-frame clones only, minus some. In the table there are under 55,000 clones, approximately 92% of which are singletons. This specimen consisted of CD4+ or CD8+ T cells sorted from blood, obtained in a trial of the OX40 agonist ivuxolimab. Every receptor here comes from an adult with an advanced solid tumor such as melanoma, head and neck, liver or kidney cancer.

The rearrangement links TRBV19 to TRBJ2-1; D may be TRBD2 (6 bases). CDR1 is LNHDA and CDR2 is SQIVND in the germline V gene (reference sequence). V lost 5 bases to trimming and J lost 4 bases, with 15 bases between them. The CDR3 is 15 amino acids. The CDR3 DNA sequence: TGTGCCAGTAGTCCCGTAGCGGAAAAATACAATGAGCAGTTCTTC. Its translation is CASSPVAEKYNEQFF.

The rearrangement uses TRBV5-6 and TRBJ2-1; a possible D gene is TRBD1 (6 bases). The CDR3 length is 14 residues. Germline loops: CDR1 SGHDT, CDR2 YYEEEE. V lost 4 bases and J lost 4, with 12 bases in between. CDR3 amino acids: CASSETQGYNEQFF. The CDR3 bases are TGTGCCAGCAGCGAGACGCAGGGGTACAATGAGCAGTTCTTC.

This chain connects TRBV5-5 to TRBJ2-2, with a tentative D call TRBD2 (6 bases). The V and J ends lost 0 bases and 5 bases respectively, with 14 bases between them. The germline CDR1 and CDR2 sequences are SGHKS and YYEKEE (reference sequence). The CDR3 is 16 amino acids. The CDR3 loop is CASSLAVGGETGELFF. The CDR3 DNA reads as TGTGCCAGCAGCTTGGCAGTCGGGGGAGAAACCGGGGAGCTGTTTTTT.

The J gene is TRBJ2-7, the V gene TRBV21-1; the D call TRBD2 from the table was never checked on the DNA. TRBV21-1 is a listed pseudogene. The CDR3 has 14 amino acids. This CDR3 is CASSKLGNGNEQYF. The CDR3 DNA reads TGTGCCAGCAGCAAATTGGGAAACGGGAACGAGCAGTACTTC.

V usage is TRBV9 and J usage is TRBJ2-1; 8 bases map to TRBD2. Trimming removed 2 bases from V and 10 bases from J; junction bases left unmatched: 11. Germline-derived CDR1 and CDR2 are SGDLS and YYNGEE. The CDR3 is 15 amino acids. CDR3: CASSVPAGGVGEQFF. The CDR3 DNA sequence: TGTGCCAGCAGCGTTCCGGCGGGGGGAGTGGGCGAGCAGTTCTTC.

The chain employs TRBV27 and TRBJ2-3; either TRBD1 or TRBD2 may fit D (6 bases each). CDR1 and CDR2 from the germline V gene are MNHEY and SMNVEV (reference sequence). The CDR3 has 15 residues. The V gene lost 3 bases and the J gene lost 2 bases, with 12 bases spanning the gap. CDR3 coding DNA: TGTGCCAGCAGTTTTATCGGGGGACACACAGATACGCAGTATTTT. This translates into CASSFIGGHTDTQYF.

The chain joins TRBV6-1 to TRBJ2-1; 7 positions agree with TRBD2. CDR1 MNHNS and CDR2 SASEGT come from the germline V gene. The CDR3 runs to 16 residues. V trimming: 3 bases; J trimming: 9 bases; junction bases outside the gene matches: 14. CDR3 DNA sequence: TGTGCCAGCAGTGAGTGGGAAGGGCGGGAGAGTGGTGAGCAGTTCTTC. Its protein is CASSEWEGRESGEQFF.

The chain has TRBV27 and TRBJ1-5; TRBD1 agrees at 8 bases. This CDR3 spans 16 amino acids. Germline loops: CDR1 MNHEY, CDR2 SMNVEV (reference sequence). V dropped 5 bases and J dropped 2; count of bases not matched to a gene: 8. Here the CDR3 DNA reads TGTGCCAGCAGTCTAGGGGCAGGGGGCGGCAATCAGCCCCAGCATTTT. Protein product: CASSLGAGGGNQPQHF.

The genes are TRBV9 and TRBJ2-2, with D possibly TRBD2 on 7 matching bases. Trimming stripped 0 bases from V and 7 bases from J, with 19 bases between. Looked up from germline, CDR1 is SGDLS and CDR2 is YYNGEE. The CDR3 runs 17 residues. The CDR3 loop reads CASSVATGGREDGELFF. The CDR3 DNA reads TGTGCCAGCAGCGTAGCTACGGGGGGCAGGGAGGACGGGGAGCTGTTTTTT.

This sequence joins TRBV5-8 and TRBJ2-1; TRBD2 agrees at 7 bases. This CDR3 has 17 residues. The V and J ends lost 0 bases and 7 bases, in that order; junction bases with no gene match: 13. Germline V gene sequence: CDR1 SGHTS, CDR2 YDEGEE. CDR3 sequence: CASSLGWSGTQRNEQFF. CDR3 coding DNA: TGTGCCAGCAGCTTGGGTTGGAGCGGGACCCAGAGGAATGAGCAGTTCTTC.